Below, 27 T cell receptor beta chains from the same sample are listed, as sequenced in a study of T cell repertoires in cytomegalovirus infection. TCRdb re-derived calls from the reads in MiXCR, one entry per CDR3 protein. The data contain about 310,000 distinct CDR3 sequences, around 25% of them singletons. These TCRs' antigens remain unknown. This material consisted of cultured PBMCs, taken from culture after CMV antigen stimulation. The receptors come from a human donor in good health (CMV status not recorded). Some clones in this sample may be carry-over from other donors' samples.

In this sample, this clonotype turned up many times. The CDR3 region is CASSLRGRQPQHF. The CDR3, as DNA: TGTGCCAGCAGCTTAAGGGGGAGGCAGCCCCAGCATTTT. This chain links TRBV7-2 with TRBJ1-5; maybe TRBD1 (6 bases). This CDR3 region has 13 residues. The V end lost 2 bases, the J end lost 7 bases, and 9 bases lay between the germline ends. The germline CDR1 and CDR2 sequences are SGHTA and FQGNSA.

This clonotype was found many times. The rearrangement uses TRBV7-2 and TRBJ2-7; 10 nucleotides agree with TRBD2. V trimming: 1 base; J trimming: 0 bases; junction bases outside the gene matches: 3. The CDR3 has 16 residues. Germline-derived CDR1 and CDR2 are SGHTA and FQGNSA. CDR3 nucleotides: TGTGCCAGCAGCTTAGAGGCTAGCGGGAGCTCCTACGAGCAGTACTTC. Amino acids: CASSLEASGSSYEQYF.

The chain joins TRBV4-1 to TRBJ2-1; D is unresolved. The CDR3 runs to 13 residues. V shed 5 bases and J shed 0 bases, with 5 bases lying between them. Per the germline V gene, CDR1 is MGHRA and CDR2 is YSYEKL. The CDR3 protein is CASSYRSYNEQFF. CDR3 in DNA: TGCGCCAGCAGCTACCGCTCCTACAATGAGCAGTTCTTC.

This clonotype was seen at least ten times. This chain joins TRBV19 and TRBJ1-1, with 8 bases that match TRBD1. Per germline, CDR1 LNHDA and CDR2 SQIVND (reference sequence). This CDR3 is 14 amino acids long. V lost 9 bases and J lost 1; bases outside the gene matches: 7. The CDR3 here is CASSTGQGNTEAFF. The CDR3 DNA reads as TGTGCCAGCAGCACCGGACAGGGGAACACTGAAGCTTTCTTT.

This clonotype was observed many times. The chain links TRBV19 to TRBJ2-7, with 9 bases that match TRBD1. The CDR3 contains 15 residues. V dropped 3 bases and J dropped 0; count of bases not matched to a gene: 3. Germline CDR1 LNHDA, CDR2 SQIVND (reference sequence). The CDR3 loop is CASSIGTGSSYEQYF. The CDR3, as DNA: TGTGCCAGTAGTATTGGGACAGGGTCCTCCTACGAGCAGTACTTC.

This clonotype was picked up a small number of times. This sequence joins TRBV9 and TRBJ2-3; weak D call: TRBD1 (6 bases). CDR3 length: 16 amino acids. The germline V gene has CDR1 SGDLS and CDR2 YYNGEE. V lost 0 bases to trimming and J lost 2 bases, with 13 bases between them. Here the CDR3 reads CASSVVGTYPTDTQYF. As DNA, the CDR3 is TGTGCCAGCAGCGTAGTTGGGACATACCCCACAGATACGCAGTATTTT. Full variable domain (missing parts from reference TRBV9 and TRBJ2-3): DSGVTQTPKHLITATGQRVTLRCSPRSGDLSVYWYQQSLDQGLQFLIQYYNGEERAKGNILERFSAQQFPDLHSELNLSSLELGDSALYFCASSVVGTYPTDTQYFGPGTRLTVL.

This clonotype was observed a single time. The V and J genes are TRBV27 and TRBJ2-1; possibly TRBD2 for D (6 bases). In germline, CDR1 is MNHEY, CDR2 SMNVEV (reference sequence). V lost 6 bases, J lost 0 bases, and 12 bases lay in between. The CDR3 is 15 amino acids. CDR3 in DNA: TGTGCCAGCAGCCGCTCGGAGGGCTCCTACAATGAGCAGTTCTTC. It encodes CASSRSEGSYNEQFF.

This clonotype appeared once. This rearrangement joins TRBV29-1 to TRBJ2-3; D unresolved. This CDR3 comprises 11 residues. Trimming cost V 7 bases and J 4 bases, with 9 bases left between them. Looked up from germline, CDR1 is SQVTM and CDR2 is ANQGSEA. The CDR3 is CSGLVPDTQYF. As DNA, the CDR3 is TGCAGCGGTCTCGTGCCAGATACGCAGTATTTT.

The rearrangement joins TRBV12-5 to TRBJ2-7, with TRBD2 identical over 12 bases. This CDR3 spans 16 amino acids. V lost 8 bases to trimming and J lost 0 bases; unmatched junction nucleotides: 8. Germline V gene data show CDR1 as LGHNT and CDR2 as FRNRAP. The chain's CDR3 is CASRGLAGASSYEQYV. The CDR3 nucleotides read TGTGCTAGTCGGGGACTAGCGGGCGCAAGCTCCTACGAGCAGTACGTC.

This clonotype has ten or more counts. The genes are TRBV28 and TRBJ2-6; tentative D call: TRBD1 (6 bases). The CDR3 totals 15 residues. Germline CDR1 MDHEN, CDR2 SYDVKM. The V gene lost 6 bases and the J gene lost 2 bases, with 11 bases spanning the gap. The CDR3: CASRGAGAGANVLTF. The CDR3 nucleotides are TGTGCCAGCAGGGGGGCAGGCGCTGGGGCCAACGTCCTGACTTTC.

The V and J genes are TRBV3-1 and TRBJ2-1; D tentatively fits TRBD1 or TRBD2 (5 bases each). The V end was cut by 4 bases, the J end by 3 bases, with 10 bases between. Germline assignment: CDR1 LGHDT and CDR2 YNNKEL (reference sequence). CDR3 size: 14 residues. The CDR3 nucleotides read TGTGCCAGCAGCCGGGACCATGGCTACAATGAGCAGTTCTTC. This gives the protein CASSRDHGYNEQFF.

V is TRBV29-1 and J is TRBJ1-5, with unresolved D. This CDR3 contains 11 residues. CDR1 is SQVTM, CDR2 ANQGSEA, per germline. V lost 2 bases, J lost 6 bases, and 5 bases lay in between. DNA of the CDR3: TGCAGCGTTGAAACTGTTCAGCCCCAGCATTTT. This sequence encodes CSVETVQPQHF.

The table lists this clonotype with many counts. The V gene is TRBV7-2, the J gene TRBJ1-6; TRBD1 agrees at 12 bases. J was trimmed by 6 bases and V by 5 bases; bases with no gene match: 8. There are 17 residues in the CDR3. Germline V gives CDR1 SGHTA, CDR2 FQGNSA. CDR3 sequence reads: CASSARDRGRFNSPLHF. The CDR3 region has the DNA TGTGCCAGCAGCGCCCGGGACAGGGGGCGTTTTAATTCACCCCTCCACTTT.

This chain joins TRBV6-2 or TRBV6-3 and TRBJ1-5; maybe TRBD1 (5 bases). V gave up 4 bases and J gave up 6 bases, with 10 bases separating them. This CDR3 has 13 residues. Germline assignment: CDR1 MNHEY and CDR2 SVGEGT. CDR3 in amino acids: CASSSGSVQPQHF. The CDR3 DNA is TGTGCCAGCAGTTCAGGGAGCGTTCAGCCCCAGCATTTT.

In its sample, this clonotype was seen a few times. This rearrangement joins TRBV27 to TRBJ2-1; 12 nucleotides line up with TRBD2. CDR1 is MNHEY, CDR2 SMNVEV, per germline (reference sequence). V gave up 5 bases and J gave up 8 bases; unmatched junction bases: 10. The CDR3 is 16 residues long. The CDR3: CASSTPSGRASDEQFF. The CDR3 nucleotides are TGTGCCAGCAGTACTCCTAGCGGGAGGGCGTCGGATGAGCAGTTCTTC.

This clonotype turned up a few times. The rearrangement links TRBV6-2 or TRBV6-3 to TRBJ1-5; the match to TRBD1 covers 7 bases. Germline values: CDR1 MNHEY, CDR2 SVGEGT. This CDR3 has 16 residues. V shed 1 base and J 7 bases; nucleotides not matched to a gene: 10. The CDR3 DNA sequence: TGTGCCAGCAGTTACTACTACAGGGGTTCTGGGCAGCCCCAGCATTTT. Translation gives CASSYYYRGSGQPQHF.

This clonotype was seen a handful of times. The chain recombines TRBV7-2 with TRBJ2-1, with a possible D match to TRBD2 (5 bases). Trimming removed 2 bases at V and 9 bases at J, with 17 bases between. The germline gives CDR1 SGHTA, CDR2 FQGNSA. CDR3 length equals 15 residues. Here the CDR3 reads CASSLMLRVGGEQFF. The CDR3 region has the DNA TGTGCCAGCAGCTTAATGTTGCGGGTAGGTGGTGAGCAGTTCTTC.

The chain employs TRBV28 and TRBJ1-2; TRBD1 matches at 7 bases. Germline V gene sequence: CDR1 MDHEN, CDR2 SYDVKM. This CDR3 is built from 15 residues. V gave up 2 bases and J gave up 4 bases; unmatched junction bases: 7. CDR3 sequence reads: CASSLGTDSSYGYTF. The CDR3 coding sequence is TGTGCCAGCAGTTTAGGGACAGATAGTTCCTATGGCTACACCTTC.

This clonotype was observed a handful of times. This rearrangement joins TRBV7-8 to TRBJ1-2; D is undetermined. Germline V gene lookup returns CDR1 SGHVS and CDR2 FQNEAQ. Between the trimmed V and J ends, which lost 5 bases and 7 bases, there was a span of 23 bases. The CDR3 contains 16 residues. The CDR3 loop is CASSPFANRVVSGYTF. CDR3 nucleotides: TGTGCCAGCAGCCCCTTTGCTAACCGGGTTGTATCTGGCTACACCTTC.

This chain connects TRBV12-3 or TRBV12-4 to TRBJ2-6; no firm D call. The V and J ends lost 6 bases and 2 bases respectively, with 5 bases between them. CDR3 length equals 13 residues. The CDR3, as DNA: TGTGCCAGCAGCACCGCTGGGGCCAACGTCCTGACTTTC. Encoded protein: CASSTAGANVLTF.

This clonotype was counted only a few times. The CDR3, as DNA: TGCGCCAGCAGCCAACCCCGGGACAGTGAGCAGTTCTTC. It translates to CASSQPRDSEQFF. The chain uses TRBV4-1 and TRBJ2-1; the match to TRBD1 covers 7 bases. This CDR3 contains 13 residues. The germline V gene encodes CDR1 MGHRA and CDR2 YSYEKL. V was clipped by 2 bases and J by 9 bases; unmatched bases: 4.

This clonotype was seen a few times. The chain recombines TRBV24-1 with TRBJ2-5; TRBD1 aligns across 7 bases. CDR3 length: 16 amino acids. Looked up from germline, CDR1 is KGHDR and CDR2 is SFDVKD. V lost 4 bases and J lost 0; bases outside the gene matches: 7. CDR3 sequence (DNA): TGTGCCACCAGTGAACCGGGACAGAAGTACCAAGAGACCCAGTACTTC. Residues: CATSEPGQKYQETQYF.

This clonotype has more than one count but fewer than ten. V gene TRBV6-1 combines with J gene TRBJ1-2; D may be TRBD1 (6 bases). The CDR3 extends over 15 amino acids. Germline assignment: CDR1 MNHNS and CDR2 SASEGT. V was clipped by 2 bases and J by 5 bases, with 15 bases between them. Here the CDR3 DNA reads TGTGCCAGCAGTGAATGGGGGGCGCTGGGGTATGGCTACACCTTC. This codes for CASSEWGALGYGYTF.

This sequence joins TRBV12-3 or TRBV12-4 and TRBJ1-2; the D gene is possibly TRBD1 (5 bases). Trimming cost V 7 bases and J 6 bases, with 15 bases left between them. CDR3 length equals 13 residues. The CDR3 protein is CASNSRPGNGYTF. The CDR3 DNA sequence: TGTGCCAGCAATTCCCGTCCAGGGAATGGCTACACCTTC.

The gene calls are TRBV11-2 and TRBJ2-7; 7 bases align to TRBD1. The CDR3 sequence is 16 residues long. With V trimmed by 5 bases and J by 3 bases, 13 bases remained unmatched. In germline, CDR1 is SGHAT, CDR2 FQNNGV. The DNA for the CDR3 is TGTGCCAGCAGCAGGAGCGACTACAGGGGCGGCTACGAGCAGTACGTC. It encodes CASSRSDYRGGYEQYV.

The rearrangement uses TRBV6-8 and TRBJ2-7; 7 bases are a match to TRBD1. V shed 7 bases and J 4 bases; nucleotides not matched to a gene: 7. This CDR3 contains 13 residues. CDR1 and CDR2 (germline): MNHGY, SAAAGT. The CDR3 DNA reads TGTGCCAGCACCCGGACAGGCAAGTACGAGCAGTACTTC. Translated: CASTRTGKYEQYF.

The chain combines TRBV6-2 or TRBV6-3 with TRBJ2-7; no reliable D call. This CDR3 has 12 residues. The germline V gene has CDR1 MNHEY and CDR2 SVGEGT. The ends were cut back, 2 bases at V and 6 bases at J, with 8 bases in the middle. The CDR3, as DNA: TGTGCCAGCAGTTACCGCAGAAGCGAGCAGTACGTC. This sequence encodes CASSYRRSEQYV.